Following are 5 T cell receptor beta chains from one sample sequenced in a study of T cell responses to AZD1222 COVID-19 vaccine. Profiled with immunoSEQ multiplex PCR; TCRdb holds only in-frame clones, not every one. The profile covers about 120,000 clones, with just over 90% appearing a single time and 5% taken by the ten largest. Specimen: peripheral blood, collected 28 days after the second AZD1222 dose. These receptors were obtained from an adult who received the AZD1222 COVID-19 vaccine.

The chain links TRBV14 to TRBJ1-4; weak D call: TRBD1 (5 bases). The germline CDR1 and CDR2 sequences are SGHDN and FVKESK. Trimming pared 5 bases from V and 10 bases from J, leaving 14 bases between. The CDR3 runs to 13 residues. As DNA, the CDR3 is TGTGCCAGCAGCTGGGACTTGGGCGGAAAACTGTTTTTT. It translates to CASSWDLGGKLFF.

This chain links TRBV4-3 with TRBJ1-2; TRBD1 is a possible D gene (5 bases). V was pared by 1 base and J by 8 bases, with 17 bases between. CDR3 size: 15 residues. Looked up from germline, CDR1 is LGHNA and CDR2 is YSLEER. The CDR3: CASSQVVRGAEGYTF. CDR3 coding DNA: TGCGCCAGCAGCCAAGTAGTCCGAGGGGCGGAGGGCTACACCTTC.

This chain uses TRBV2 with TRBJ1-6; 7 positions match TRBD1. Germline-derived CDR1 and CDR2 are SNHLY and FYNNEI. CDR3 length: 14 residues. V lost 5 bases and J lost 10; bases outside the gene matches: 8. The CDR3 loop reads CASSSTGADSPLHF. In DNA form, the CDR3 reads TGTGCCAGCAGTTCTACAGGGGCAGACTCACCCCTCCACTTT.

This rearrangement joins TRBV9 to TRBJ1-1; D not resolved. The CDR3 consists of 12 residues. Germline CDR1 is SGDLS and CDR2 is YYNGEE. The V end was cut by 7 bases, the J end by 1 base, with 8 bases between. The CDR3 sequence: CASSPRNTEAFF. The CDR3 DNA reads as TGTGCCAGCTCTCCCCGGAACACTGAAGCTTTCTTT.

The rearrangement links TRBV5-1 to TRBJ1-2; D not certain. The V end was cut by 4 bases, the J end by 2 bases, with 15 bases between. Germline assignment: CDR1 SGHRS and CDR2 YFSETQ. CDR3 length equals 15 residues. CDR3 residues: CASSRLPEINYGYTF. The CDR3 DNA follows: TGCGCCAGCAGCCGACTACCTGAAATCAACTATGGCTACACCTTC.